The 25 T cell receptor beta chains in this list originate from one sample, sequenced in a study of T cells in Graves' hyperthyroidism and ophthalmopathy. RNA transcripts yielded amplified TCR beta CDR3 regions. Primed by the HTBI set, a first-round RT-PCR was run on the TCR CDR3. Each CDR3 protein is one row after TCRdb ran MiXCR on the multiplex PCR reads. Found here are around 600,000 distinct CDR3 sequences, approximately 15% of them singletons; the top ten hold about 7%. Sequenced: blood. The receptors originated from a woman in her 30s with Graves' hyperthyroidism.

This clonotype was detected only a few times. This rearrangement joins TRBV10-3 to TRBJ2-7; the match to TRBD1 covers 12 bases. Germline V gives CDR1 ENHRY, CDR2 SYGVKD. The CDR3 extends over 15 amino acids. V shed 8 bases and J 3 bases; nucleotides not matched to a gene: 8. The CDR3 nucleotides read TGTGCCATCGGCTCGGGGACAGGGGGCATCTACGAGCAGTACTTC. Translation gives CAIGSGTGGIYEQYF.

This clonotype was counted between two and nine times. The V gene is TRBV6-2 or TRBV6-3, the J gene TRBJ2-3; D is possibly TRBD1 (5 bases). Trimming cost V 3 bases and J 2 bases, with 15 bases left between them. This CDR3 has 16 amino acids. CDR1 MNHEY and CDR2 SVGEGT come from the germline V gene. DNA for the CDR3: TGTGCCAGCAGTTATGATTTTCCAGGGAACACAGATACGCAGTATTTT. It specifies CASSYDFPGNTDTQYF.

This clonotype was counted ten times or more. Here the CDR3 reads CAFHRGNYYGYTF. The CDR3 nucleotides are TGTGCCTTCCACAGGGGAAACTACTATGGCTACACCTTC. This chain connects TRBV30 to TRBJ1-2, with 7 positions matching TRBD1. V gave up 7 bases and J gave up 3 bases; unmatched junction bases: 8. Germline CDR1 reads GTSNPN; CDR2 reads SVGIG (reference sequence). The CDR3 is 13 residues long.

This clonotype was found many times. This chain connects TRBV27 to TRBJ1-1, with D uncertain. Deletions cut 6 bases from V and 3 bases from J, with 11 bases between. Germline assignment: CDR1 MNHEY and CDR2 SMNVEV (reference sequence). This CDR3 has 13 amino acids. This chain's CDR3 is CASSSDGYTEAFF. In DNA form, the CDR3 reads TGTGCCAGCAGCTCCGACGGGTACACTGAAGCTTTCTTT.

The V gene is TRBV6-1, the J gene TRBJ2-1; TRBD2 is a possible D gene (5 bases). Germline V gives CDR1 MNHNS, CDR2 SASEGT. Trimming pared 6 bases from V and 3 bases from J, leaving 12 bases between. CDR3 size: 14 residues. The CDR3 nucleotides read TGTGCCAGCAGGGATACTAGTATCTACAATGAGCAGTTCTTC. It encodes CASRDTSIYNEQFF.

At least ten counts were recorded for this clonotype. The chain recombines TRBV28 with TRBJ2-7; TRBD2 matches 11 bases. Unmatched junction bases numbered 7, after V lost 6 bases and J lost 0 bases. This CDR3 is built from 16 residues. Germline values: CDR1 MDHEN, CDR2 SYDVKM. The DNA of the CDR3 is TGTGCCAGCAGCTCCCCGGGGACTAGCGGCTCCTACGAGCAGTACTTC. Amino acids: CASSSPGTSGSYEQYF. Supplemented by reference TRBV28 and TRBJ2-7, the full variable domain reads DVKVTQSSRYLVKRTGEKVFLECVQDMDHENMFWYRQDPGLGLRLIYFSYDVKMKEKGDIPEGYSVSREKKERFSLILESASTNQTSMYLCASSSPGTSGSYEQYFGPGTRLTVT.

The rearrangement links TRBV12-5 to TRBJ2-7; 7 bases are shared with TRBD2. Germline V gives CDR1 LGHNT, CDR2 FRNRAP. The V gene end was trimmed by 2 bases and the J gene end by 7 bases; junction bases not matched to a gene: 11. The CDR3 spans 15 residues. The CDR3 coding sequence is TGTGCTAGTGGTTTGTTACAAACGGGAGGAGATGAGCAGTACTTC. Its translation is CASGLLQTGGDEQYF.

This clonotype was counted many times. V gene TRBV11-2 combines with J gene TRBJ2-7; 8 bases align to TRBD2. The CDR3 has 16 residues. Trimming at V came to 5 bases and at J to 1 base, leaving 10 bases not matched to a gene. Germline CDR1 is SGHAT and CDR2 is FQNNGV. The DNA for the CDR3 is TGTGCCAGCAGCAAAACTAGCGGAGCAAAATCCTACGAGCAGTACTTC. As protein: CASSKTSGAKSYEQYF.

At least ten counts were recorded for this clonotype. CDR3 nucleotides: TGTGCCAGCAGCTTTAGGACTAGCGATTACAATGAGCAGTTCTTC. Translated: CASSFRTSDYNEQFF. The chain employs TRBV11-3 and TRBJ2-1; 9 nucleotides align to TRBD2. Trimming at V came to 3 bases and at J to 4 bases, leaving 4 bases not matched to a gene. There are 15 residues in the CDR3. From germline, CDR1 is SGHNT and CDR2 YENEEA.

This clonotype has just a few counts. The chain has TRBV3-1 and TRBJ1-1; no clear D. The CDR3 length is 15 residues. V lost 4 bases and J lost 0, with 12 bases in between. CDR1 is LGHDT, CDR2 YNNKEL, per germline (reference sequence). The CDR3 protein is CASSLRGRMNTEAFF. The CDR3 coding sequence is TGTGCCAGCAGCCTTCGAGGCAGGATGAACACTGAAGCTTTCTTT.

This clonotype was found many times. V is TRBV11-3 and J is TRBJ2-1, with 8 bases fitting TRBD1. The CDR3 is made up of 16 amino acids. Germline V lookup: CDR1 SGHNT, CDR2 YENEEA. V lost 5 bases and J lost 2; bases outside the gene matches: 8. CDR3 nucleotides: TGTGCCAGCAGCCCAAGGACAGGGAGTCCCTACAATGAGCAGTTCTTC. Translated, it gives CASSPRTGSPYNEQFF.

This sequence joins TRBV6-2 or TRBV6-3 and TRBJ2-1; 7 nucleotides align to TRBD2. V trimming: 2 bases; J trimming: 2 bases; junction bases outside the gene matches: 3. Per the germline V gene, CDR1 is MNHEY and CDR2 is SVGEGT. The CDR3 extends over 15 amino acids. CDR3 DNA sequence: TGTGCCAGCAGTTACCCCGGACTAGCCTACAATGAGCAGTTCTTC. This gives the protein CASSYPGLAYNEQFF.

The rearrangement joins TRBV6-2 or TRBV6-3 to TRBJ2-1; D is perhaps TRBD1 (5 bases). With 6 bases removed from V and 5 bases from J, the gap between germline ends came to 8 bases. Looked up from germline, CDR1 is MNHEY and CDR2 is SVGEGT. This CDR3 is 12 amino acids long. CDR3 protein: CASRDRNNEQFF. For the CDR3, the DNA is TGTGCCAGCAGAGACAGAAACAATGAGCAGTTCTTC.

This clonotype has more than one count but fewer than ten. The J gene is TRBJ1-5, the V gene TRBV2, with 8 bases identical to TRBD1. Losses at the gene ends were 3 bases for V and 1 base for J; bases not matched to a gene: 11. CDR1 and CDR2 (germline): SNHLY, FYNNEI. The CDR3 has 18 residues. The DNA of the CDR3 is TGTGCCAGCAGTGACTCCGGGACAGGTGGATGGAGCAATCAGCCCCAGCATTTT. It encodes CASSDSGTGGWSNQPQHF.

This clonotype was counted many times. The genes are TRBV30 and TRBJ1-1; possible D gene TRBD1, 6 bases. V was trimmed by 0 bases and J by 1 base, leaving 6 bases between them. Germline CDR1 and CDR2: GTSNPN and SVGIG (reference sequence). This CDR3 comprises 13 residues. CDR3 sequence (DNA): TGTGCCTGGAGTGTACAGGGGAACACTGAAGCTTTCTTT. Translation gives CAWSVQGNTEAFF. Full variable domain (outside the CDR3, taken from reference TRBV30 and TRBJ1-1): SQTIHQWPATLVQPVGSPLSLECTVEGTSNPNLYWYRQAAGRGLQLLFYSVGIGQISSEVPQNLSASRPQDRQFILSSKKLLLSDSGFYLCAWSVQGNTEAFFGQGTRLTVV.

The CDR3 here is CSAPQGRNSYNEQFF. CDR3 DNA: TGCAGTGCGCCACAGGGTAGGAACTCCTACAATGAGCAGTTCTTC. This sequence joins TRBV20-1 and TRBJ2-1; D is perhaps TRBD1 (6 bases). The CDR3 extends over 15 amino acids. CDR1 and CDR2 (germline): DFQATT, SNEGSKA (reference sequence). Trimming removed 6 bases from V and 0 bases from J, with 15 bases in between.

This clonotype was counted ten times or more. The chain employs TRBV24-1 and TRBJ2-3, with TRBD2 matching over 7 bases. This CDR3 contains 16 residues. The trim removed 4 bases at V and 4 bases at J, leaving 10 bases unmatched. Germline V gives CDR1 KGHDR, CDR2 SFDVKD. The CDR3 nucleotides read TGTGCCACCAGTGACCGGACTAGATCGGGGTCAGATACGCAGTATTTT. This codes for CATSDRTRSGSDTQYF.

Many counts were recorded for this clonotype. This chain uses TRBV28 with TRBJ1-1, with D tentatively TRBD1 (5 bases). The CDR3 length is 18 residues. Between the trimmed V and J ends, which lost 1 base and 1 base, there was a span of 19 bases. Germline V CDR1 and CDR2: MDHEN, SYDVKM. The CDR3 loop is CASSLSLQGGLENTEAFF. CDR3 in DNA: TGTGCCAGCAGTTTATCCCTGCAGGGAGGTTTGGAGAACACTGAAGCTTTCTTT.

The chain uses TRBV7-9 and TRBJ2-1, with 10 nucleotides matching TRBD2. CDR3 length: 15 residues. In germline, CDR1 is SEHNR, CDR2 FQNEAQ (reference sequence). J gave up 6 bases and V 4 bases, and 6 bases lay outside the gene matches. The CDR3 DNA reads TGTGCCAGCAGCTATGATAGCGGGAGGCTCAATGAGCAGTTCTTC. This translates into CASSYDSGRLNEQFF.

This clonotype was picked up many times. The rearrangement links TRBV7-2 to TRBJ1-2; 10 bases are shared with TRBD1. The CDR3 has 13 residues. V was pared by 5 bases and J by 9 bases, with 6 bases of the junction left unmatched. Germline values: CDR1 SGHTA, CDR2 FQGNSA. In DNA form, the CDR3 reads TGTGCCAGCAGCCCGACAGGGGGCGGGAGCTACACCTTC. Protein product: CASSPTGGGSYTF.

The CDR3 DNA follows: TGTGCCAGCAGCTTAAGTAAGGAAGACAGTCTCTATGGCTACACCTTC. Translated, it gives CASSLSKEDSLYGYTF. The chain employs TRBV7-3 and TRBJ1-2; tentatively, D is TRBD1 (5 bases). The CDR3 spans 16 residues. V gave up 1 base and J gave up 4 bases, with 16 bases separating them. CDR1 and CDR2 (germline): SGHTA, FQGTGA.

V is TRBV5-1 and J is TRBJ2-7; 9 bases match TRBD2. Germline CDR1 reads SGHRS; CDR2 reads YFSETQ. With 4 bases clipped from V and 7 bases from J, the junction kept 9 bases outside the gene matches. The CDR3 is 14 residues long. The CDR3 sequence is CASSPRTSVWEQYF. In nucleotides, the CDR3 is TGCGCCAGCAGCCCCCGGACTAGCGTCTGGGAGCAGTACTTC.

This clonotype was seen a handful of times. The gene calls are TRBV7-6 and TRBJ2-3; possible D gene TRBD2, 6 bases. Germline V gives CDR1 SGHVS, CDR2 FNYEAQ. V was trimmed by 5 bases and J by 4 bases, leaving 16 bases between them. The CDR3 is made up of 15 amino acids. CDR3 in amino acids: CASSPVSGEADTQYF. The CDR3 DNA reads TGTGCCAGCAGCCCCGTGTCGGGAGAGGCAGATACGCAGTATTTT.

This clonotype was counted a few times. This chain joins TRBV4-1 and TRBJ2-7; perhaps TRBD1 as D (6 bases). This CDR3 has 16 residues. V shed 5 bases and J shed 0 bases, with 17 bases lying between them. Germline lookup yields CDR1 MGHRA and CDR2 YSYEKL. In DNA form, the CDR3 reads TGCGCCAGCAGCGGGACACCGGGACACCCCTCCTACGAGCAGTACTTC. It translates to CASSGTPGHPSYEQYF.

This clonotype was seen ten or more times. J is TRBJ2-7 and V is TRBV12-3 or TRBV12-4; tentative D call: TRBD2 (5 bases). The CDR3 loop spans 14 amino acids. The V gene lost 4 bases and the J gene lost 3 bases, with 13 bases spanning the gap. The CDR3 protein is CASSSPRGNYEQYF. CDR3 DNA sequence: TGTGCCAGCAGTTCCCCCCGGGGAAACTACGAGCAGTACTTC.